The source of this T cell receptor (beta chain) is a study of control samples from healthy donors and cancer patients. The table came from immunoSEQ multiplex PCR; TCRdb's copy has only in-frame clones and leaves some out. The data contain a few thousand clones, approximately 96% of them singletons. The clonotype originates from a man in his 70s with colorectal cancer. Sample: PBMCs.

The CDR3: CASSIFSGSGANVLTF. DNA for the CDR3: TGTGCCAGTAGTATTTTTTCTGGCTCTGGGGCCAACGTCCTGACTTTC. The rearrangement links TRBV19 to TRBJ2-6; no clear D. CDR3 size: 16 residues. The V and J ends lost 3 bases and 0 bases respectively, with 9 bases between them. Germline CDR1 and CDR2: LNHDA and SQIVND (reference sequence).